This TCR beta chain was sequenced for a study of T cells in narcolepsy. Study at large: Donors had narcolepsy type 1 or type 2, or were healthy controls. Study-level findings and limits: Autoreactive clonotypes reportedly recurred in blood of same and different patients, not controls. Same-patient CSF and blood CD4+ T cell clonotypes included HCRT-specific and TRIB2-specific autoreactive ones. No autoreactive T cell clone sequences appeared in some memory CD4+ repertoires.

TCRdb keeps only in-frame clones here, not all; method: immunoSEQ multiplex PCR. This table has over 25,000 clones, approximately 83% appearing once. On this clone: Its antigen is currently unknown.

V lost 6 bases and J lost 0, with 9 bases in between. Germline V CDR1 and CDR2: MDHEN, SYDVKM. The length of the CDR3 is 14 residues. The sample consisted of CD45RA- memory CD4+ T cells from PBMCs. This clonotype was sampled from a human donor with narcolepsy. The chain couples TRBV28 to TRBJ2-1; D not certain. The CDR3 reads CASSPPNSYNEQFF. Written as DNA, the CDR3 is TGTGCCAGCAGCCCTCCAAACTCCTACAATGAGCAGTTCTTC.